The TCR beta chain under discussion was sequenced for a study of cytomegalovirus exposure and HLA in healthy donors. Study-level results: The authors listed 150 or so TCR beta chains as cytomegalovirus-associated.

The CDR3 totals 14 residues. In germline, CDR1 is SGHTS, CDR2 YDEGEE. V gave up 6 bases and J gave up 7 bases; unmatched junction bases: 5. PCR primers comprised 60 Vbeta and 13 Jbeta primers. Repertoires were generated with immunoSEQ multiplex PCR, while TCRdb's copy carries only in-frame clones and drops some. This table holds around 190,000 clones, less than 85% found once. Remarks on this clone: Antigen unknown.

The chain couples TRBV5-8 to TRBJ2-1; 12 bases are shared with TRBD1. This receptor was obtained from a man younger than 45 in good health and CMV-seropositive. Sequencing was carried out using PBMCs. Written as DNA, the CDR3 is TGTGCCAGCACCCGGGACAGGGGGCTGAATGAGCAGTTCTTC. Translated, it gives CASTRDRGLNEQFF.